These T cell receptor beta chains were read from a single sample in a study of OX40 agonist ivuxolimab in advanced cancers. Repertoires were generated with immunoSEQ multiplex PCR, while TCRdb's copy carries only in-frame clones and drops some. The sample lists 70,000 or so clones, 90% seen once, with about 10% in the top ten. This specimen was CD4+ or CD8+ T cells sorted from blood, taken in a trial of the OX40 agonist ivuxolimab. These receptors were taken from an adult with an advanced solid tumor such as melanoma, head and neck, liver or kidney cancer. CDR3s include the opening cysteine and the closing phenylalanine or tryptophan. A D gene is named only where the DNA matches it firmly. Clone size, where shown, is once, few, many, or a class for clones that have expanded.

CASSESWGTDTQYF	TGCGCCAGCAGTGAGTCTTGGGGCACAGATACGCAGTATTTT	TRBJ2-3	NA	TRBV10-1	NA
CASSPYGGETQYF	TGTGCCAGCTCACCCTACGGCGGGGAGACCCAGTACTTC	TRBJ2-5	NA	TRBV18	NA
CASKRMGRQGANTEAFF	TGTGCCAGCAAGAGAATGGGGAGACAGGGGGCGAACACTGAAGCTTTCTTT	TRBJ1-1	NA	TRBV21-1	NA
CASTTRGNSYEQYF	TGTGCCAGCACCACGCGGGGGAACTCCTACGAGCAGTACTTC	TRBJ2-7	TRBD2	TRBV6-5	NA
CASSLAREVDQPQHF	TGTGCCAGCAGCTTGGCCAGGGAGGTAGATCAGCCCCAGCATTTT	TRBJ1-5	NA	TRBV5-5	NA
CASSTSGANVLTF	TGTGCCAGCAGCACCTCTGGGGCCAACGTCCTGACTTTC	TRBJ2-6	NA	TRBV7-3	once
CAWSVQGVSNQPQHF	TGTGCCTGGAGTGTTCAGGGAGTTAGCAATCAGCCCCAGCATTTT	TRBJ1-5	NA	TRBV30	NA
CASSLGGSQETQYF	TGTGCCAGCAGCTTGGGGGGGTCACAAGAGACCCAGTACTTC	TRBJ2-5	TRBD2	TRBV7-2	NA
CASSPGTGSGSGANVLTF	TGTGCCAGCAGCCCCGGGACAGGGTCAGGCTCTGGGGCCAACGTCCTGACTTTC	TRBJ2-6	TRBD1	TRBV11-3	NA
CAISGGRAVSEQYF	TGTGCCATCTCGGGCGGGAGGGCCGTTTCCGAGCAGTACTTC	TRBJ2-7	TRBD2	TRBV6-1	NA
CASSGVRNTIYF	TGCGCCAGCAGTGGGGTCCGAAACACCATATATTTT	TRBJ1-3	NA	TRBV10-2	NA
CATSIGVSNQPQHF	TGTGCCACCAGCATAGGGGTTAGCAATCAGCCCCAGCATTTT	TRBJ1-5	NA	TRBV15	NA
CAWGSNTIYF	TGTGCCTGGGGATCAAACACCATATATTTT	TRBJ1-3	NA	TRBV30	NA
CASTLSHSQNIQYF	TGTGCCAGCACCTTATCCCACAGCCAAAACATTCAGTACTTC	TRBJ2-4	NA	TRBV28	NA
CASSPRDRSYNEQFF	TGTGCCAGCAGCCCTCGGGACCGCTCCTACAATGAGCAGTTCTTC	TRBJ2-1	NA	TRBV11-3	NA
CASSLLAGPYGYTF	TGTGCCAGCAGTTTACTCGCAGGGCCCTATGGCTACACCTTC	TRBJ1-2	NA	TRBV28	NA
CASREGLSDTQYF	TGTGCCAGCAGAGAGGGTCTCTCAGATACGCAGTATTTT	TRBJ2-3	NA	TRBV2	NA
CASKASGSGNTGELFF	TGTGCCAGCAAGGCTAGCGGGAGTGGGAACACCGGGGAGCTGTTTTTT	TRBJ2-2	TRBD2	TRBV11-2	NA
CASSLGGASTDTQYF	TGTGCCAGCAGCTTAGGCGGGGCTAGCACAGATACGCAGTATTTT	TRBJ2-3	NA	TRBV7-2	NA
CASSESRGSYEQYF	TGCGCCAGCAGTGAGTCTAGGGGTTCCTACGAGCAGTACTTC	TRBJ2-7	NA	TRBV10-2	once
CASSPQGGNQPQHF	TGTGCCAGCTCACCACAGGGCGGAAATCAGCCCCAGCATTTT	TRBJ1-5	NA	TRBV18	NA
CASSPSGSLNTEAFF	TGTGCCAGCTCACCAAGCGGCTCGTTGAACACTGAAGCTTTCTTT	TRBJ1-1	NA	TRBV18	NA
CAIKPGPQETQYF	TGTGCCATCAAACCCGGACCACAAGAGACCCAGTACTTC	TRBJ2-5	NA	TRBV10-3	NA
CASRSFISSYNEQFF	TGTGCCAGCAGGTCCTTCATAAGCTCCTACAATGAGCAGTTCTTC	TRBJ2-1	NA	TRBV28	NA
CASLSSRRVGNQPQHF	TGTGCCAGCCTGAGTAGTAGAAGGGTAGGGAATCAGCCCCAGCATTTT	TRBJ1-5	NA	TRBV2	NA
CASSLVPRLYEQYF	TGCGCCAGCAGCTTGGTCCCCCGACTTTACGAGCAGTACTTC	TRBJ2-7	NA	TRBV5-1	NA
CASSLTKSNEQYF	TGTGCCAGCAGTTTAACTAAAAGCAACGAGCAGTACTTC	TRBJ2-7	NA	TRBV28	NA
CASSLEGAGLGYGYTF	TGTGCCAGCAGCTTAGAGGGGGCGGGGTTAGGCTATGGCTACACCTTC	TRBJ1-2	TRBD1	TRBV7-2	NA
CASSDLIRRFIQYF	TGTGCCAGCAGCGACCTAATTCGGCGGTTCATTCAGTACTTC	TRBJ2-4	NA	TRBV9	once
CASSADRGYQPQHF	TGTGCCAGCTCAGCGGACAGGGGCTATCAGCCCCAGCATTTT	TRBJ1-5	TRBD1	TRBV18	NA
CASSLPGTGNTEAFF	TGTGCCAGCAGTTTACCCGGGACAGGGAACACTGAAGCTTTCTTT	TRBJ1-1	TRBD1	TRBV28	once
CASSYSWTSEGLYF	TGTGCCAGCAGTTACTCCTGGACGAGTGAGGGTCTGTACTTC	TRBJ2-4	NA	TRBV6-5	NA
CAWSLSGDSPLHF	TGTGCCTGGAGTCTCTCAGGGGATTCACCCCTCCACTTT	TRBJ1-6	NA	TRBV30	NA
CASSQDPLNYNEQFF	TGCGCCAGCAGCCAAGATCCCCTGAACTACAATGAGCAGTTCTTC	TRBJ2-1	NA	TRBV4-3	NA
CASSPGRDYGYTF	TGTGCCAGCAGCCCGGGACGGGATTATGGCTACACCTTC	TRBJ1-2	NA	TRBV14	once
CASSQDIEKTQYF	TGTGCCAGCAGCCAAGATATCGAAAAGACCCAGTACTTC	TRBJ2-5	NA	TRBV4-2	few
CASSLTSGWDEQFF	TGTGCCAGCAGCTTAACTAGCGGGTGGGATGAGCAGTTCTTC	TRBJ2-1	TRBD2	TRBV11-2	NA
CASSPRGDEKLFF	TGTGCCAGCTCACCACGAGGGGATGAAAAACTGTTTTTT	TRBJ1-4	NA	TRBV18	NA
CASEGTGVSYEQYF	TGTGCCAGCGAAGGGACAGGGGTCTCCTACGAGCAGTACTTC	TRBJ2-7	TRBD1	TRBV28	NA
CASSPPGARDEQFF	TGTGCCAGCAGTCCCCCGGGGGCAAGGGATGAGCAGTTCTTC	TRBJ2-1	NA	TRBV28	few
CASSQETRSGYGYTF	TGCGCCAGCAGCCAAGAAACGCGGTCCGGCTATGGCTACACCTTC	TRBJ1-2	NA	TRBV4-3	NA
CASSSQGARETQYF	TGTGCCAGCAGCTCCCAGGGGGCGAGGGAGACCCAGTACTTC	TRBJ2-5	TRBD1	TRBV9	NA
CASSESQGMHEKLFF	TGCGCCAGCAGTGAGTCGCAGGGGATGCACGAAAAACTGTTTTTT	TRBJ1-4	NA	TRBV10-2	NA
CASSRTPGHTEAFF	TGTGCCAGCAGCCGAACGCCGGGGCACACTGAAGCTTTCTTT	TRBJ1-1	NA	TRBV11-2	NA
CASSQAHRTTWGDEQFF	TGTGCCAGCAGCCAAGCCCACAGGACTACCTGGGGGGATGAGCAGTTCTTC	TRBJ2-1	NA	TRBV4-2	once
CASRTPGGHGTQYF	TGTGCCAGCAGGACCCCCGGGGGGCATGGGACCCAGTACTTC	TRBJ2-5	NA	TRBV6-5	once
CASSERDGSGNTIYF	TGTGCCAGCAGCGAGAGGGATGGCTCTGGAAACACCATATATTTT	TRBJ1-3	NA	TRBV9	NA
CASSLGLAGSNTDTQYF	TGCGCCAGCAGCTTGGGACTAGCGGGATCCAACACAGATACGCAGTATTTT	TRBJ2-3	TRBD2	TRBV5-1	NA